The entry below describes one TCR beta chain. Its matching antigen is unknown. TCRdb reanalysed the 5' RACE reads using MiXCR and keeps one entry per CDR3 protein. The sample consists of 750,000 to 850,000 distinct CDR3 sequences, around 11% of them appearing once. This CDR3 comprises 13 residues. Germline CDR1 and CDR2: SGDLS and YYNGEE. V was pared by 0 bases and J by 3 bases, with 6 bases between. The data originate from a study of CD8 T cells in ankylosing spondylitis. Study-wide results and caveats: The study identified a TCR beta motif of seven or eight highly homologous variants that appeared characteristic of ankylosing spondylitis blood.

The sample was blood, either unsorted or a sorted T cell fraction (not recorded which). The chain joins TRBV9 to TRBJ1-1; unclear D gene. The receptor was derived from a male donor with ankylosing spondylitis. The CDR3 reads CASSVGWDTEAFF. The CDR3 region has the DNA TGTGCCAGCAGCGTAGGGTGGGACACTGAAGCTTTCTTT.